This entry concerns a single T cell receptor (beta chain). Its matching antigen is unknown. The PCR ran on 60 Vbeta and 13 Jbeta primers. Here immunoSEQ multiplex PCR was the method, and the copy in TCRdb shows in-frame clones only, minus some. Counted here are 95,000 to 150,000 clones, 65% to 80% occurring once; the ten biggest clones make up 3.4%. This specimen comes from a study of cytomegalovirus exposure and HLA in healthy donors. General study findings and limits: Exclusion applied to some V segments, including TRBV6-2 and TRBV6-3, as they were indistinguishable.

CDR1 and CDR2 from the germline V gene are MDHEN and SYDVKM. The CDR3 runs 16 residues. V was clipped by 5 bases and J by 4 bases; unmatched bases: 10. The chain joins TRBV28 to TRBJ1-5; TRBD1 matches 8 bases. The clonotype was recovered from a man aged 25 to 40 in good health and CMV-seronegative. Sequencing was done on a sample of PBMCs. CDR3 nucleotide sequence: TGTGCCAGCAGTCCAACCCGACAGGGGAAAAATCAGCCCCAGCATTTT. Its protein product is CASSPTRQGKNQPQHF.